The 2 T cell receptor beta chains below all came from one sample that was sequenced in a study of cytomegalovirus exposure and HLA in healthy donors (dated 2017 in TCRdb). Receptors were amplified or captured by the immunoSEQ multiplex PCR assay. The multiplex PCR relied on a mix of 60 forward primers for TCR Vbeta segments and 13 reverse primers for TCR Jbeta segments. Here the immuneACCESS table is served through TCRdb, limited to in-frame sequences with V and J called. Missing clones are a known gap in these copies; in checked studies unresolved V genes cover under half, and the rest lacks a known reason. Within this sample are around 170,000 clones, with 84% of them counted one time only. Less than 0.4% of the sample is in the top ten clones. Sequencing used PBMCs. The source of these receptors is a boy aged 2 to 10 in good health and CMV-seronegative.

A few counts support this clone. CDR3 amino acids: CASGFGSDSNQPQHF. CDR3 DNA: TGTGCTAGTGGTTTCGGTAGCGATAGCAATCAGCCCCAGCATTTT. The genes are TRBV12-5 and TRBJ1-5; D is ambiguous. This CDR3 comprises 15 residues. V dropped 3 bases and J dropped 0 bases, with 9 bases sitting between them. The germline CDR1 and CDR2 sequences are LGHNT and FRNRAP.

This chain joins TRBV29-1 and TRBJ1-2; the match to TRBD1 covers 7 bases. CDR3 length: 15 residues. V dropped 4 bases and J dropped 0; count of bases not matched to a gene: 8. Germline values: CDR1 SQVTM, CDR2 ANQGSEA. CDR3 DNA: TGCAGCGTTGGCCGGACAGGTAAAGCTAACTATGGCTACACCTTC. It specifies CSVGRTGKANYGYTF.